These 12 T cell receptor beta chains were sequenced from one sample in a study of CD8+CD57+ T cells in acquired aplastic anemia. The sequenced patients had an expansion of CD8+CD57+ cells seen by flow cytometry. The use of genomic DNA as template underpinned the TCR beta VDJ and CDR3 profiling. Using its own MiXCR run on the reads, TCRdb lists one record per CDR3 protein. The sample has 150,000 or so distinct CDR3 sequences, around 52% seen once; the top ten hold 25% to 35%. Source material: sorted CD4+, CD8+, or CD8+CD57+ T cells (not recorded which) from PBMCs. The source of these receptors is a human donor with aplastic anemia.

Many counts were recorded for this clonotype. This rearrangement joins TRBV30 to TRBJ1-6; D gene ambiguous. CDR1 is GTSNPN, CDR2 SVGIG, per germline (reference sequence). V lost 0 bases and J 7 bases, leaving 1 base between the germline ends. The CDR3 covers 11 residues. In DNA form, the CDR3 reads TGTGCCTGGAGTGTAAATTCACCCCTCCACTTT. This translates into CAWSVNSPLHF. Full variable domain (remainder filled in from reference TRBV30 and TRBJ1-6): SQTIHQWPATLVQPVGSPLSLECTVEGTSNPNLYWYRQAAGRGLQLLFYSVGIGQISSEVPQNLSASRPQDRQFILSSKKLLLSDSGFYLCAWSVNSPLHFGNGTRLTVT.

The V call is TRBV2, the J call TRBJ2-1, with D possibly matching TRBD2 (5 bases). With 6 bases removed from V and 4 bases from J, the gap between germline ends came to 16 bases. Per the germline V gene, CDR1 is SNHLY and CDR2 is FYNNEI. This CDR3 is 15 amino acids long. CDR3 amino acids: CASSPRGLVYNEQFF. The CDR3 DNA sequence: TGTGCCAGCAGCCCTAGAGGGCTAGTTTACAATGAGCAGTTCTTC.

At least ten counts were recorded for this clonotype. The CDR3 spells CASSLGLAGEEGEQYF. The CDR3 nucleotides read TGTGCCAGCAGCTTAGGACTAGCGGGAGAAGAGGGCGAGCAGTACTTC. The rearrangement uses TRBV7-2 and TRBJ2-7; 12 bases are a match to TRBD2. Germline CDR1 and CDR2: SGHTA and FQGNSA. The CDR3 covers 16 residues. V lost 1 base, J lost 6 bases, and 7 bases stayed unmatched.

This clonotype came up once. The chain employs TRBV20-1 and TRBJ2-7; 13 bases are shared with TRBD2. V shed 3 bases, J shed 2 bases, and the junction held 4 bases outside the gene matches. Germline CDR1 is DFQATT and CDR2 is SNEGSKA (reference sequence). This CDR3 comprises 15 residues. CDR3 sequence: CSARGTSGDTYEQYV. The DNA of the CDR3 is TGCAGTGCTAGGGGGACTAGCGGGGATACCTACGAGCAGTACGTC.

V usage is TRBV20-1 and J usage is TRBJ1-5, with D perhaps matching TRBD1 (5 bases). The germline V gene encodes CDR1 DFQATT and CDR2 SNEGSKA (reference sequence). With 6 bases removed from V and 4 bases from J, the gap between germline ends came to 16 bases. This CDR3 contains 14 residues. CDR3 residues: CSAQGGGLNQPQHF. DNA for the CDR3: TGCAGTGCCCAGGGCGGGGGTCTAAATCAGCCCCAGCATTTT.

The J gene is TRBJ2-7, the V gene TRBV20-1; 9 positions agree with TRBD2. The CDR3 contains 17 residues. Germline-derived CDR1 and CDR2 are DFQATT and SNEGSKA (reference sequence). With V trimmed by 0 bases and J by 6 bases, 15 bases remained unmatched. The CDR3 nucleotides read TGCAGTGCTAGAGATCTTCGGTCGGGGCTAGCGGGAATCGAGCAGTACTTC. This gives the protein CSARDLRSGLAGIEQYF.

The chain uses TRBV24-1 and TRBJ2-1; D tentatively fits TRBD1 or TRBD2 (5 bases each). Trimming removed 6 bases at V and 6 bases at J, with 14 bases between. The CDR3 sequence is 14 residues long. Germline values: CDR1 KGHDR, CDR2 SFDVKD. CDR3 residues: CATSPFFGGNEQFF. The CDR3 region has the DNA TGTGCCACCAGTCCGTTCTTTGGGGGCAATGAGCAGTTCTTC.

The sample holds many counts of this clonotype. For the CDR3, the DNA is TGCGCCAGCAGCTGGGGGCCAGGACAAGAGACCCAGTACTTC. It encodes CASSWGPGQETQYF. The chain combines TRBV5-1 with TRBJ2-5; TRBD1 might be the D (6 bases). V dropped 3 bases and J dropped 2 bases, with 11 bases sitting between them. Germline V lookup: CDR1 SGHRS, CDR2 YFSETQ. CDR3 length: 14 residues.

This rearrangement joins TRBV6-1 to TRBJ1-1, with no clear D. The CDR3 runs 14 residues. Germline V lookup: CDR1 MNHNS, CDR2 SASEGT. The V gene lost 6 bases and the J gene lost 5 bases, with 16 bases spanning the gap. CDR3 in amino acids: CASSRRRAETEAFF. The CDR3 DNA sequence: TGTGCCAGCAGCCGCAGGCGGGCGGAGACTGAAGCTTTCTTT.

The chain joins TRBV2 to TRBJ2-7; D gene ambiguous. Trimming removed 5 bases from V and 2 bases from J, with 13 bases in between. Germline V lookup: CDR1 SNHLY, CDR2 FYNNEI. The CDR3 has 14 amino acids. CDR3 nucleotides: TGTGCCAGCAGTTTAACTACAGTAACCTACGAGCAGTACTTC. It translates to CASSLTTVTYEQYF.

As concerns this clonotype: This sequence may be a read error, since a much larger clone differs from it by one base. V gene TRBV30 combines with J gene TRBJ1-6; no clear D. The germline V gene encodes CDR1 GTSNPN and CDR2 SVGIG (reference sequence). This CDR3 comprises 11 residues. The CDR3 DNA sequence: TGTGCCTGGAGCGATAATTCACCCCCCCACTTT. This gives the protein CAWSDNSPPHF.

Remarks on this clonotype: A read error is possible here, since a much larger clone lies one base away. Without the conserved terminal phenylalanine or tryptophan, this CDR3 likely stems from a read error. The CDR3 protein is CASSLTDRRGTQYS. CDR3 bases: TGTGCCAGCAGTTTAACTGACAGGAGGGGAACCCAGTACTCC. The J gene is TRBJ2-5, the V gene TRBV12-3 or TRBV12-4; D assignment may be TRBD1 or TRBD2 (6 bases each). The V end lost 2 bases, the J end lost 8 bases, and 15 bases lay between the germline ends. CDR3 length: 14 residues.